One sample yielded the 27 T cell receptor beta chains listed below, sequenced in a study of blood T cell repertoires in COVID-19. Assay used: immunoSEQ multiplex PCR; TCRdb lists only in-frame clones, some missing. In the table there are around 200,000 clones, around 82% of which are singletons. Sequences were obtained from peripheral blood. Source of these receptors: a man between 45 and 60 years old with active or convalescent COVID-19.

The chain recombines TRBV5-4 with TRBJ1-6; 8 bases agree with TRBD1. V trimming: 4 bases; J trimming: 7 bases; junction bases outside the gene matches: 7. CDR3 length equals 15 residues. Germline lookup yields CDR1 SGHNT and CDR2 YYREEE (reference sequence). In nucleotides, the CDR3 is TGTGCCAGCAGCGATCCGACAGGGGCCAATTCACCCCTCCACTTT. It specifies CASSDPTGANSPLHF.

The chain carries TRBV27 and TRBJ1-6; 9 bases are shared with TRBD1. Germline-derived CDR1 and CDR2 are MNHEY and SMNVEV (reference sequence). Unmatched junction bases numbered 2, after V lost 0 bases and J lost 11 bases. This CDR3 has 14 amino acids. This chain's CDR3 is CASSLSGQGTPLHF. CDR3 nucleotides: TGTGCCAGCAGTTTATCCGGACAGGGGACACCCCTCCACTTT.

The V and J genes are TRBV7-2 and TRBJ2-5, with TRBD1 matching over 7 bases. The V gene's germline CDR1 is SGHTA and CDR2 FQGNSA. There are 12 residues in the CDR3. The junction had 2 bases not matched to a gene; V was cut back by 3 bases and J by 7 bases. DNA of the CDR3: TGTGCCAGCAGCTTGTCAGGGGGGACCCAGTACTTC. Amino acid sequence: CASSLSGGTQYF.

The genes are TRBV5-1 and TRBJ2-3, with 10 nucleotides matching TRBD2. The V gene end was trimmed by 0 bases and the J gene end by 5 bases; junction bases not matched to a gene: 9. Germline CDR1 is SGHRS and CDR2 is YFSETQ. The CDR3 loop spans 17 amino acids. CDR3 sequence reads: CASSLVLAGAKGDTQYF. In DNA form, the CDR3 reads TGCGCCAGCAGCTTGGTGCTAGCGGGGGCTAAAGGAGATACGCAGTATTTT.

This chain links TRBV27 with TRBJ2-5, with 7 positions matching TRBD2. Germline loops: CDR1 MNHEY, CDR2 SMNVEV (reference sequence). This CDR3 has 14 residues. The V gene end was trimmed by 2 bases and the J gene end by 6 bases; junction bases not matched to a gene: 6. This CDR3 is CASSLDGGFKTQYF. The CDR3, as DNA: TGTGCCAGCAGTTTAGACGGGGGGTTTAAGACCCAGTACTTC.

A single count supports this clone. The chain couples TRBV5-1 to TRBJ1-1; TRBD1 might be the D (5 bases). The germline V and J ends were trimmed by 4 bases and 4 bases, with 20 bases remaining between them. The CDR3 has 16 residues. CDR1 and CDR2 from the germline V gene are SGHRS and YFSETQ. The CDR3 reads CASSLGKDRGGTEAFF. CDR3 DNA sequence: TGCGCCAGCAGCCTGGGTAAGGATCGCGGGGGCACTGAAGCTTTCTTT.

This clone has just one count. V usage is TRBV6-6 and J usage is TRBJ2-5; 11 bases align to TRBD1. This CDR3 comprises 15 residues. CDR1 is MNHNY, CDR2 SVGAGI, per germline (reference sequence). Trimming cost V 5 bases and J 5 bases; bases outside gene matches: 7. In DNA, the CDR3 is TGTGCCAGCAGTCCGGACAGGGGGCGGGGGGAGACCCAGTACTTC. Its translation is CASSPDRGRGETQYF.

The rearrangement links TRBV6-1 to TRBJ2-3; 8 nucleotides match TRBD1. Per germline, CDR1 MNHNS and CDR2 SASEGT. The CDR3 sequence is 14 residues long. V trimming: 3 bases; J trimming: 5 bases; junction bases outside the gene matches: 4. CDR3 coding DNA: TGTGCCAGCAGTGACAGGGGGCTGGAAGATACGCAGTATTTT. It is translated as CASSDRGLEDTQYF.

A few counts support this clone. V gene TRBV29-1 combines with J gene TRBJ1-2; no firm D call. This CDR3 has 13 residues. The V and J ends lost 7 bases and 2 bases respectively, with 14 bases between them. CDR1 and CDR2 from the germline V gene are SQVTM and ANQGSEA. CDR3 region: CSAPSGGNYGYTF. The DNA of the CDR3 is TGCAGCGCCCCTAGCGGCGGGAACTATGGCTACACCTTC.

This chain joins TRBV7-2 and TRBJ2-3; possible D gene TRBD2, 6 bases. CDR3 length: 15 amino acids. The germline gives CDR1 SGHTA, CDR2 FQGNSA. The V gene lost 1 base and the J gene lost 2 bases, with 10 bases spanning the gap. The CDR3 region has the DNA TGTGCCAGCAGCTTAGTTGGGGGGAACACAGATACGCAGTATTTT. This codes for CASSLVGGNTDTQYF.

The chain uses TRBV5-1 and TRBJ1-2; 9 nucleotides match TRBD1. Per germline, CDR1 SGHRS and CDR2 YFSETQ. This CDR3 region has 16 residues. V lost 0 bases, J lost 6 bases, and 9 bases stayed unmatched. Here the CDR3 reads CASSLAPGTGNHGYTF. In DNA, the CDR3 is TGCGCCAGCAGCTTGGCCCCCGGGACAGGGAACCATGGCTACACCTTC.

The chain is built from TRBV19 and TRBJ2-3; 11 bases map to TRBD1. CDR1 is LNHDA and CDR2 is SQIVND in the germline V gene (reference sequence). CDR3 length: 18 amino acids. The trim removed 6 bases at V and 0 bases at J, leaving 11 bases unmatched. The CDR3 reads CASSSSRDRGKSTDTQYF. DNA for the CDR3: TGTGCCAGTAGCTCCTCCCGGGACAGGGGGAAAAGCACAGATACGCAGTATTTT.

The CDR3 region is CASSLDRDSNQPQHF. The DNA of the CDR3 is TGTGCCAGCAGTCTTGACAGGGACAGCAATCAGCCCCAGCATTTT. This chain joins TRBV7-3 and TRBJ1-5; 7 nucleotides agree with TRBD1. The V gene's germline CDR1 is SGHTA and CDR2 FQGTGA. This CDR3 region has 15 residues. The J segment lost 1 base and the V segment lost 6 bases, leaving 6 bases of the junction unmatched.

In its sample, this clone was seen once. The rearrangement uses TRBV5-8 and TRBJ2-3; TRBD1 aligns across 7 bases. The CDR3 covers 14 residues. Germline CDR1 and CDR2: SGHTS and YDEGEE. V trimming: 5 bases; J trimming: 3 bases; junction bases outside the gene matches: 6. The CDR3 here is CASRPRQGTDTQYF. The CDR3 coding sequence is TGTGCCAGCAGACCTCGACAGGGAACAGATACGCAGTATTTT.

V is TRBV15 and J is TRBJ1-5; TRBD1 might be the D (5 bases). The CDR3 sequence is 14 residues long. V dropped 5 bases and J dropped 3 bases, with 11 bases sitting between them. CDR1 LNHNV and CDR2 YYDKDF come from the germline V gene (reference sequence). The CDR3 sequence: CATSRAGNNQPQHF. For the CDR3, the DNA is TGTGCCACCAGCCGGGCAGGGAACAATCAGCCCCAGCATTTT.

This clone was counted a few times. V and J are TRBV4-2 and TRBJ1-1; a weak D match, TRBD1 (5 bases). The germline V gene encodes CDR1 LGHNA and CDR2 YNFKEQ. The length of the CDR3 is 14 residues. The V and J ends lost 1 base and 1 base respectively, with 7 bases between them. The CDR3 coding sequence is TGTGCCAGCAGCCAAGTAGGACAGAACACTGAAGCTTTCTTT. Translation: CASSQVGQNTEAFF.

The chain employs TRBV5-1 and TRBJ2-5; unclear D gene. Germline lookup yields CDR1 SGHRS and CDR2 YFSETQ. The CDR3 spans 13 residues. V was pared by 0 bases and J by 5 bases, with 8 bases between. The CDR3 sequence is CASSLGGYETQYF. The CDR3 DNA is TGCGCCAGCAGCTTGGGCGGTTACGAGACCCAGTACTTC. Together with reference TRBV5-1 and TRBJ2-5, the CDR3 gives the full variable domain: KAGVTQTPRYLIKTRGQQVTLSCSPISGHRSVSWYQQTPGQGLQFLFEYFSETQRNKGNFPGRFSGRQFSNSRSEMNVSTLELGDSALYLCASSLGGYETQYFGPGTRLLVL.

The rearrangement uses TRBV18 and TRBJ2-3; 12 positions match TRBD2. CDR1 is KGHSH, CDR2 LQKENI, per germline. The trim removed 6 bases at V and 2 bases at J, leaving 3 bases unmatched. CDR3 length equals 15 residues. This CDR3 reads CASSRTSGVTDTQYF. As DNA, the CDR3 is TGTGCCAGCTCTCGGACTAGCGGGGTCACAGATACGCAGTATTTT.

V usage is TRBV19 and J usage is TRBJ2-7; weak D call: TRBD1 (6 bases). The germline CDR1 and CDR2 sequences are LNHDA and SQIVND (reference sequence). This CDR3 contains 14 residues. The V and J ends lost 6 bases and 3 bases respectively, with 15 bases between them. CDR3 loop: CASSRRDISYEQYF. The CDR3 region has the DNA TGTGCCAGTAGCCGTCGGGACATTAGCTACGAGCAGTACTTC.

DNA of the CDR3: TGTGCCAGCAGTGAAAGGACAGGGACTAACTATGGCTACACCTTC. Its translation: CASSERTGTNYGYTF. V and J are TRBV6-1 and TRBJ1-2; 8 bases are a match to TRBD1. The V and J ends lost 2 bases and 0 bases, in that order; junction bases with no gene match: 2. This CDR3 spans 15 amino acids. Looked up from germline, CDR1 is MNHNS and CDR2 is SASEGT.

In DNA, the CDR3 is TGCGCCAGCAGCTTGGACTCTCTGGGGGCTGGAGCTTTCTTT. This codes for CASSLDSLGAGAFF. The chain combines TRBV5-1 with TRBJ1-1, with D possibly matching TRBD1 (6 bases). This CDR3 spans 14 amino acids. Germline V gene lookup returns CDR1 SGHRS and CDR2 YFSETQ. The germline V and J ends were trimmed by 0 bases and 10 bases, with 16 bases remaining between them.

The chain joins TRBV2 to TRBJ1-2, with D possibly matching TRBD1 (5 bases). The germline V gene encodes CDR1 SNHLY and CDR2 FYNNEI. The V gene lost 4 bases and the J gene lost 4 bases, with 22 bases spanning the gap. CDR3 length: 17 residues. CDR3 in amino acids: CASSATGTPLLGYGYTF. In nucleotides, the CDR3 is TGTGCCAGCAGTGCTACCGGGACTCCTCTTCTCGGCTATGGCTACACCTTC. Full variable domain (remainder filled in from reference TRBV2 and TRBJ1-2): EPEVTQTPSHQVTQMGQEVILRCVPISNHLYFYWYRQILGQKVEFLVSFYNNEISEKSEIFDDQFSVERPDGSNFTLKIRSTKLEDSAMYFCASSATGTPLLGYGYTFGSGTRLTVV.

This clone was found a few times. The chain's CDR3 is CASSFSGTSGTGELFF. In DNA form, the CDR3 reads TGCGCCAGCAGCTTTAGTGGTACCTCCGGCACCGGGGAGCTGTTTTTT. V is TRBV5-1 and J is TRBJ2-2, with D unclear. Germline lookup yields CDR1 SGHRS and CDR2 YFSETQ. This CDR3 has 16 amino acids. Trimming removed 2 bases from V and 4 bases from J, with 15 bases in between.

This chain joins TRBV12-5 and TRBJ2-1; 10 positions agree with TRBD1. The CDR3 contains 16 residues. J lost 5 bases, V lost 0 bases, and 4 bases had no gene match. Germline CDR1 LGHNT, CDR2 FRNRAP. The CDR3 coding sequence is TGTGCTAGTGGTTTGGTAGTGGGGACAGGGGACAATGAGCAGTTCTTC. Translating it yields CASGLVVGTGDNEQFF.

The rearrangement joins TRBV5-4 to TRBJ1-1; D possibly corresponds to TRBD1 (6 bases). Germline V gene sequence: CDR1 SGHNT, CDR2 YYREEE (reference sequence). The length of the CDR3 is 13 residues. The ends were cut back, 0 bases at V and 5 bases at J, with 8 bases in the middle. The DNA for the CDR3 is TGTGCCAGCAGCTTGGCAGGGGCAACTGAAGCTTTCTTT. Translation: CASSLAGATEAFF.

The chain couples TRBV5-1 to TRBJ1-1; D may be TRBD1 (5 bases). Trimming left V 4 bases short and J 6 bases short, with 19 bases between. CDR3 length: 15 residues. The germline V gene has CDR1 SGHRS and CDR2 YFSETQ. CDR3 loop: CASSASGPWGAEAFF. The CDR3, as DNA: TGCGCCAGCAGCGCCTCAGGGCCTTGGGGCGCTGAAGCTTTCTTT.

In its sample, this clone was seen a few times. The rearrangement uses TRBV18 and TRBJ2-1; D unresolved. Deletions cut 5 bases from V and 6 bases from J, with 17 bases between. This CDR3 is built from 15 residues. Germline CDR1 is KGHSH and CDR2 is LQKENI. The CDR3 nucleotides are TGTGCCAGCTCATTATTTGATGGGCTTGGCAATGAGCAGTTCTTC. Its translation is CASSLFDGLGNEQFF.